Sequencing of this T cell receptor (beta chain) was carried out in a study of beta chain features in type 1 diabetes. The overall study: Sorted cells examined across all samples numbered 107,917,701.

The isolated RNA, all of it, was reverse transcribed, so expressed TCRB transcripts were what got sequenced. The data were produced by immunoSEQ multiplex PCR, yet TCRdb's version contains in-frame clones alone and is incomplete. Of about 650,000 clones listed, 9.5% to 15% are singletons. In total, each donor contributed a single heparinised blood draw that averaged around 120 mL. Study results and limitations: Shortening that was moderate but significant affected the TCRB CDR3s of Type 1 diabetes patients in all four CD4+ subsets.

The CDR3 has 15 amino acids. V shed 2 bases and J shed 2 bases, with 9 bases lying between them. Germline CDR1 reads SGHVS; CDR2 reads FNYEAQ. As for this clone: Antigen unknown.

The rearrangement links TRBV7-6 to TRBJ2-2, with D hard to call. The source material was naive CD4+ T cells from blood. This TCR derives from a man aged 25 to 45 with type 1 diabetes. This chain's CDR3 is CASSLPGHNTGELFF. Written as DNA, the CDR3 is TGTGCCAGCAGCTTACCGGGCCACAACACCGGGGAGCTGTTTTTT.